These 9 T cell receptor beta chains were sequenced from one sample in a study of cytomegalovirus exposure and HLA in healthy donors. Researchers ran the PCR with 60 Vbeta and 13 Jbeta primers. Using immunoSEQ multiplex PCR, the repertoire was profiled, and TCRdb retains in-frame clones only, with some absent. The sample contains more than 60,000 clones, more than 65% of which appear only once. The specimen was PBMCs. These receptors came from a man between 65 and 85 years old in good health and CMV-seropositive.

The chain recombines TRBV28 with TRBJ1-1; unclear D gene. The CDR3 covers 14 residues. V was clipped by 6 bases and J by 1 base, with 12 bases between them. The germline CDR1 and CDR2 sequences are MDHEN and SYDVKM. The CDR3 DNA reads TGTGCCAGCAGCCCGTACGGGAGGAACACTGAAGCTTTCTTT. Its translation is CASSPYGRNTEAFF.

V and J are TRBV7-2 and TRBJ2-5, with D possibly being TRBD1 (5 bases). The CDR3 runs to 11 residues. The V end lost 2 bases, the J end lost 7 bases, and 5 bases lay between the germline ends. Germline loops: CDR1 SGHTA, CDR2 FQGNSA. CDR3 in amino acids: CASSLQGTQYF. The CDR3 coding sequence is TGTGCCAGCAGCTTACAGGGGACCCAGTACTTC.

V gene TRBV6-5 combines with J gene TRBJ2-7; 10 bases match TRBD2. The germline V gene has CDR1 MNHEY and CDR2 SVGAGI. The CDR3 length is 15 residues. V lost 6 bases, J lost 2 bases, and 7 bases stayed unmatched. The CDR3 sequence: CASRSLAGVTYEQYF. Written as DNA, the CDR3 is TGTGCCAGCAGATCCCTAGCGGGGGTCACCTACGAGCAGTACTTC.

The V and J genes are TRBV18 and TRBJ2-5; 8 bases match TRBD1. CDR1 and CDR2 (germline): KGHSH, LQKENI. The ends lost 6 bases at V and 2 bases at J; junction bases unmatched: 5. The CDR3 consists of 14 residues. As DNA, the CDR3 is TGTGCCAGCTCCTTAAACAGGGGGCAAGAGACCCAGTACTTC. Encoded protein: CASSLNRGQETQYF.

The chain has TRBV7-2 and TRBJ2-7, with D unresolved. Trimming took off 5 bases at V and 3 bases at J, with 8 bases between the two ends. This CDR3 region has 12 residues. The germline CDR1 and CDR2 sequences are SGHTA and FQGNSA. CDR3 DNA sequence: TGTGCCAGCAGCCCTCGGGTCTACGAGCAGTACTTC. This gives the protein CASSPRVYEQYF. Full variable domain (remainder filled in from reference TRBV7-2 and TRBJ2-7): GAGVSQSPSNKVTEKGKDVELRCDPISGHTALYWYRQSLGQGLEFLIYFQGNSAPDKSGLPSDRFSAERTGGSVSTLTIQRTQQEDSAVYLCASSPRVYEQYFGPGTRLTVT.

The gene calls are TRBV10-3 and TRBJ2-7; D is possibly TRBD1 (5 bases). The CDR3 length is 14 residues. V shed 0 bases and J shed 5 bases, with 11 bases lying between them. The germline CDR1 and CDR2 sequences are ENHRY and SYGVKD. The CDR3 nucleotides are TGTGCCATCAGTGAGTCAGTAGGGGTCAACGAGCAGTACTTC. Encoded protein: CAISESVGVNEQYF.

This clone was detected a few times. The chain links TRBV7-9 to TRBJ2-5, with a possible D match to TRBD1 (6 bases). This CDR3 region has 13 residues. The V gene's germline CDR1 is SEHNR and CDR2 FQNEAQ (reference sequence). V was pared by 2 bases and J by 4 bases, with 8 bases between. CDR3 loop: CASSLSGVETQYF. In nucleotides, the CDR3 is TGTGCCAGCAGCTTATCAGGGGTAGAGACCCAGTACTTC.

This clone was detected a few times. The rearrangement uses TRBV28 and TRBJ1-1; D unclear. V was clipped by 2 bases and J by 3 bases, with 10 bases between them. CDR3 length: 14 amino acids. Germline V gene data show CDR1 as MDHEN and CDR2 as SYDVKM. The CDR3 reads CASSLGGFDTEAFF. CDR3 DNA sequence: TGTGCCAGCAGTTTAGGAGGGTTTGACACTGAAGCTTTCTTT.

V usage is TRBV29-1 and J usage is TRBJ1-2; a possible D gene is TRBD1 (6 bases). The V end was cut by 5 bases, the J end by 3 bases, with 13 bases between. CDR3 length: 13 residues. CDR1 and CDR2 from the germline V gene are SQVTM and ANQGSEA. In DNA, the CDR3 is TGCAGCGTTTCCAGACAGGAAGACTATGGCTACACCTTC. The encoded protein is CSVSRQEDYGYTF.